The 27 T cell receptor beta chains presented below share a single source sample, sequenced in a study of siplizumab effects on memory and regulatory T cells. The assay was immunoSEQ multiplex PCR, and TCRdb's table has in-frame clones only and misses some. The repertoire includes approximately 84,000 clones, 95% of them detected once, and 18% sits in the top ten. Source material: CD8+ T cells sorted from blood. These receptors were collected from a human donor in good health.

V gene TRBV7-9 combines with J gene TRBJ2-7, with 14 positions matching TRBD2. Germline loops: CDR1 SEHNR, CDR2 FQNEAQ (reference sequence). This CDR3 spans 16 amino acids. V gave up 0 bases and J gave up 4 bases; unmatched junction bases: 2. Written as DNA, the CDR3 is TGTGCCAGCAGCTTAGCTGGGACTAGCGGGAGATACGAGCAGTACTTC. It encodes CASSLAGTSGRYEQYF.

The V gene is TRBV7-9, the J gene TRBJ1-1, with TRBD1 as a possible D gene (6 bases). The CDR3 consists of 14 residues. V shed 4 bases and J shed 5 bases, with 14 bases lying between them. In germline, CDR1 is SEHNR, CDR2 FQNEAQ (reference sequence). CDR3 nucleotides: TGTGCCAGCAGCTGGACAGCCCGAGGGACTGAAGCTTTCTTT. Translated, it gives CASSWTARGTEAFF.

This clone was seen a handful of times. The chain carries TRBV6-1 and TRBJ1-1; D not certain. Germline CDR1 is MNHNS and CDR2 is SASEGT. Trimming stripped 0 bases from V and 1 base from J, with 12 bases between. The CDR3 runs to 16 residues. CDR3 nucleotide sequence: TGTGCCAGCAGTGAAGCTGCAGGATCAGAGAACACTGAAGCTTTCTTT. Translation: CASSEAAGSENTEAFF.

This clone was recorded once. The chain employs TRBV10-2 and TRBJ1-1; no clear D. The germline CDR1 and CDR2 sequences are WSHSY and SAAADI. Trimming shortened V by 0 bases and J by 1 base, and 12 bases separated the two germline ends. CDR3 size: 16 residues. The CDR3 region has the DNA TGCGCCAGCAGTGAGTCAGTTCGGGCAGGGAACACTGAAGCTTTCTTT. Protein product: CASSESVRAGNTEAFF.

There are a few counts of this clone. The gene calls are TRBV15 and TRBJ2-1, with a weak D call TRBD2 (5 bases). V lost 4 bases and J 8 bases, leaving 30 bases between the germline ends. From germline, CDR1 is LNHNV and CDR2 YYDKDF (reference sequence). CDR3 length equals 19 residues. The CDR3 spells CATSNHPASSSLSFDEQFF. The CDR3 DNA sequence: TGTGCCACCAGCAATCACCCCGCATCCTCTAGCCTGTCATTCGATGAGCAGTTCTTC.

The gene calls are TRBV2 and TRBJ2-7, with 10 positions matching TRBD1. Germline V lookup: CDR1 SNHLY, CDR2 FYNNEI. The CDR3 loop spans 15 amino acids. J lost 5 bases, V lost 7 bases, and 11 bases had no gene match. CDR3 protein: CASILRTGGRNEQYF. The CDR3 DNA follows: TGTGCCAGCATCTTAAGGACAGGGGGTAGGAACGAGCAGTACTTC. The full variable domain, completed using reference TRBV2 and TRBJ2-7, is EPEVTQTPSHQVTQMGQEVILRCVPISNHLYFYWYRQILGQKVEFLVSFYNNEISEKSEIFDDQFSVERPDGSNFTLKIRSTKLEDSAMYFCASILRTGGRNEQYFGPGTRLTVT.

The chain is built from TRBV6-5 and TRBJ2-2; unclear D gene. V was pared by 4 bases and J by 3 bases, with 12 bases between. CDR3 length: 15 amino acids. Germline V gene sequence: CDR1 MNHEY, CDR2 SVGAGI. The CDR3 bases are TGTGCCAGCAGTTTACGTGGATTTCACACCGGGGAGCTGTTTTTT. Residues: CASSLRGFHTGELFF.

The CDR3 DNA reads TGTGCCAGCAGCGCATGGACAGGGGGCTATGAGCAGTTCTTC. Its translation is CASSAWTGGYEQFF. The J gene is TRBJ2-1, the V gene TRBV7-6; the match to TRBD1 covers 11 bases. Germline loops: CDR1 SGHVS, CDR2 FNYEAQ. Trimming at V came to 5 bases and at J to 8 bases, leaving 5 bases not matched to a gene. The CDR3 runs to 14 residues.

The V and J genes are TRBV19 and TRBJ1-1; perhaps TRBD1 as D (5 bases). Trimming shortened V by 3 bases and J by 1 base, and 12 bases separated the two germline ends. The CDR3 has 15 amino acids. Germline CDR1 is LNHDA and CDR2 is SQIVND (reference sequence). In DNA form, the CDR3 reads TGTGCCAGTAGTATCCGCAGGGAGCGGAACACTGAAGCTTTCTTT. Translating it yields CASSIRRERNTEAFF. The full variable domain, rest sourced from reference TRBV19 and TRBJ1-1, is DGGITQSPKYLFRKEGQNVTLSCEQNLNHDAMYWYRQDPGQGLRLIYYSQIVNDFQKGDIAEGYSVSREKKESFPLTVTSAQKNPTAFYLCASSIRRERNTEAFFGQGTRLTVV.

This clone was seen more than once but under ten times. CDR3 region: CASSLGTGHYEQYF. In nucleotides, the CDR3 is TGTGCCAGCAGCTTAGGGACGGGCCACTACGAGCAGTACTTC. The chain is built from TRBV5-6 and TRBJ2-7; either TRBD1 or TRBD2 may supply D (5 bases each). The CDR3 extends over 14 amino acids. V lost 2 bases and J 3 bases, leaving 12 bases between the germline ends. Germline CDR1 SGHDT, CDR2 YYEEEE.

V usage is TRBV9 and J usage is TRBJ2-1; 8 bases align to TRBD2. The trim removed 2 bases at V and 2 bases at J, leaving 12 bases unmatched. Germline CDR1 reads SGDLS; CDR2 reads YYNGEE. CDR3 length equals 18 residues. CDR3: CASSVQSTGLAPYNEQFF. CDR3 bases: TGTGCCAGCAGCGTCCAGTCCACCGGACTAGCCCCCTACAATGAGCAGTTCTTC.

The J gene is TRBJ1-1, the V gene TRBV18; possible D gene TRBD1, 5 bases. CDR1 is KGHSH and CDR2 is LQKENI in the germline V gene. Trimming removed 3 bases at V and 11 bases at J, with 16 bases between. This CDR3 contains 13 residues. CDR3 DNA sequence: TGTGCCAGCTCACCTGCCAGCGGAGGGGATGCTTTCTTT. Translation: CASSPASGGDAFF.

The genes are TRBV4-1 and TRBJ2-3; a possible D gene is TRBD1 (5 bases). The CDR3 loop spans 14 amino acids. The germline gives CDR1 MGHRA, CDR2 YSYEKL. Trimming took off 4 bases at V and 0 bases at J, with 8 bases between the two ends. The CDR3 region is CASSRQGSTDTQYF. Here the CDR3 DNA reads TGCGCCAGCAGCCGTCAGGGAAGCACAGATACGCAGTATTTT.

The V and J genes are TRBV6-5 and TRBJ2-2; the match to TRBD2 covers 11 bases. J was trimmed by 4 bases and V by 2 bases; bases with no gene match: 3. The CDR3 is 16 amino acids. CDR1 MNHEY and CDR2 SVGAGI come from the germline V gene. The DNA for the CDR3 is TGTGCCAGCAGTTACAGAGGACTAGCGGGCACCGGGGAGCTGTTTTTT. Translated: CASSYRGLAGTGELFF.

This clone was detected only once. The rearrangement links TRBV28 to TRBJ2-7; the match to TRBD1 covers 7 bases. CDR1 is MDHEN, CDR2 SYDVKM, per germline. V was pared by 7 bases and J by 6 bases, with 15 bases of the junction left unmatched. The CDR3 loop spans 15 amino acids. Written as DNA, the CDR3 is TGTGCCAGCATTACAATGAGACAGGGACGGGGCGAGCAGTACTTC. Protein product: CASITMRQGRGEQYF.

This clone has a single count. V gene TRBV9 combines with J gene TRBJ2-5; 7 positions agree with TRBD2. The J segment lost 3 bases and the V segment lost 3 bases, leaving 2 bases of the junction unmatched. CDR3 length: 13 residues. CDR1 SGDLS and CDR2 YYNGEE come from the germline V gene. CDR3 DNA sequence: TGTGCCAGCAGCGACCTAGCGGAAGAGACCCAGTACTTC. It is translated as CASSDLAEETQYF.

This sequence joins TRBV5-1 and TRBJ2-2, with D perhaps TRBD2 (5 bases). In germline, CDR1 is SGHRS, CDR2 YFSETQ. The V and J ends lost 4 bases and 3 bases respectively, with 19 bases between them. The CDR3 has 17 amino acids. The CDR3: CASSPEGVGFDTGELFF. CDR3 nucleotides: TGCGCCAGCAGCCCCGAGGGCGTGGGATTTGACACCGGGGAGCTGTTTTTT.

This chain joins TRBV7-9 and TRBJ1-1; 12 nucleotides align to TRBD1. V lost 5 bases to trimming and J lost 12 bases; unmatched junction nucleotides: 22. Germline-derived CDR1 and CDR2 are SEHNR and FQNEAQ (reference sequence). The CDR3 consists of 18 residues. In DNA form, the CDR3 reads TGTGCCAGCAGCACATACATTACTCAGGGACAGGGGGCGATCAGGACTTTCTTT. Its protein is CASSTYITQGQGAIRTFF. Supplemented by reference TRBV7-9 and TRBJ1-1, the full variable domain reads DTGVSQNPRHKITKRGQNVTFRCDPISEHNRLYWYRQTLGQGPEFLTYFQNEAQLEKSRLLSDRFSAERPKGSFSTLEIQRTEQGDSAMYLCASSTYITQGQGAIRTFFGQGTRLTVV.

The chain employs TRBV6-5 and TRBJ2-5; D call uncertain. The V gene lost 0 bases and the J gene lost 2 bases, with 10 bases spanning the gap. The CDR3 spans 15 residues. Per the germline V gene, CDR1 is MNHEY and CDR2 is SVGAGI. The CDR3 region is CASSYSKEGQETQYF. The CDR3 nucleotides are TGTGCCAGCAGTTACTCGAAGGAAGGGCAAGAGACCCAGTACTTC.

The V and J genes are TRBV18 and TRBJ1-5; 7 bases are a match to TRBD1. The CDR3 length is 15 residues. Germline CDR1 reads KGHSH; CDR2 reads LQKENI. V lost 4 bases and J lost 2; bases outside the gene matches: 5. The CDR3 bases are TGTGCCAGCTCACAGGGGGCTGGGGGCAATCAGCCCCAGCATTTT. Translation gives CASSQGAGGNQPQHF.

The genes are TRBV7-6 and TRBJ2-3; D perhaps matches TRBD1 (5 bases). CDR1 is SGHVS, CDR2 FNYEAQ, per germline. V was shortened by 5 bases and J by 4 bases, with 10 bases between the two germline ends. This CDR3 contains 13 residues. The CDR3 region has the DNA TGTGCCAGCAGCCCCAGGGTTTCAGATACGCAGTATTTT. Its translation is CASSPRVSDTQYF.

V is TRBV19 and J is TRBJ2-2; a possible D gene is TRBD2 (6 bases). The CDR3 is 13 residues long. Germline loops: CDR1 LNHDA, CDR2 SQIVND (reference sequence). The V and J ends lost 2 bases and 6 bases respectively, with 7 bases between them. As DNA, the CDR3 is TGTGCCAGTAGTATAACTAGCTCCGGGGAGCTGTTTTTT. Amino acid sequence: CASSITSSGELFF.

V usage is TRBV19 and J usage is TRBJ2-6; no reliable D call. Trimming took 6 bases from V and 0 from J, leaving 6 bases between them. CDR1 LNHDA and CDR2 SQIVND come from the germline V gene (reference sequence). There are 14 residues in the CDR3. The CDR3 coding sequence is TGTGCCAGTAGAGTCGGCTCTGGGGCCAACGTCCTGACTTTC. It encodes CASRVGSGANVLTF.

In regard to this clone: Other DNA sequences in this sample translate to the same CDR3. The chain employs TRBV19 and TRBJ1-5; D may be TRBD1 (5 bases). V was cut by 1 base and J by 1 base, with 8 bases left in between. The CDR3 spans 15 residues. In germline, CDR1 is LNHDA, CDR2 SQIVND (reference sequence). DNA for the CDR3: TGTGCCAGTAGTATAGGGGGACGGAGCAATCAGCCCCAGCATTTT. Translation gives CASSIGGRSNQPQHF.

This chain links TRBV6-5 with TRBJ2-5, with D possibly TRBD2 on 5 matching bases. CDR1 and CDR2 from the germline V gene are MNHEY and SVGAGI. Trimming took off 5 bases at V and 0 bases at J, with 10 bases between the two ends. The CDR3 runs to 14 residues. CDR3 sequence (DNA): TGTGCCAGCAGTGAGGGAGTGAACCAAGAGACCCAGTACTTC. Its translation is CASSEGVNQETQYF.

The rearrangement uses TRBV27 and TRBJ1-5; 7 bases line up with TRBD1. The trim removed 1 base at V and 8 bases at J, leaving 2 bases unmatched. The CDR3 extends over 13 amino acids. Germline CDR1 MNHEY, CDR2 SMNVEV (reference sequence). The CDR3 nucleotides read TGTGCCAGCAGTTTATTAACAGGGGAGCCCCAGCATTTT. As protein: CASSLLTGEPQHF.

The chain recombines TRBV9 with TRBJ2-2, with a tentative D call TRBD2 (5 bases). Germline CDR1 is SGDLS and CDR2 is YYNGEE. The CDR3 loop spans 13 amino acids. With 4 bases removed from V and 5 bases from J, the gap between germline ends came to 9 bases. CDR3 DNA sequence: TGTGCCAGCAGCCGTAGAGGGACCGGGGAGCTGTTTTTT. This codes for CASSRRGTGELFF.